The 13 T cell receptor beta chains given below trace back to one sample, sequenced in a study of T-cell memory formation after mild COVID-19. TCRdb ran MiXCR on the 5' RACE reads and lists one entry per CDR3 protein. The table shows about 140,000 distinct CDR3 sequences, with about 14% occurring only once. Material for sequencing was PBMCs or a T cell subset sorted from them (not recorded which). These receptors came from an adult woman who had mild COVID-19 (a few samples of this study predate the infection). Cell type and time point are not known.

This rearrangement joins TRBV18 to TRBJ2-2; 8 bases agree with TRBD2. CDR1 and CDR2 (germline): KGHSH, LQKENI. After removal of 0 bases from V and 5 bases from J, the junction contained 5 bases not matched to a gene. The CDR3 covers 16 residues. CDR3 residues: CASSPPTGGWTGELFF. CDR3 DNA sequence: TGTGCCAGCTCACCACCAACGGGAGGGTGGACCGGGGAGCTGTTTTTT.

In DNA, the CDR3 is TGTGCCAGCAGCTTAGGATACAGGGTTCGGGAAGAGACCCAGTACTTC. Translated, it gives CASSLGYRVREETQYF. The chain has TRBV11-2 and TRBJ2-5, with D perhaps TRBD1 (6 bases). Germline V gives CDR1 SGHAT, CDR2 FQNNGV. CDR3 length: 16 amino acids. V was shortened by 1 base and J by 3 bases, with 15 bases between the two germline ends.

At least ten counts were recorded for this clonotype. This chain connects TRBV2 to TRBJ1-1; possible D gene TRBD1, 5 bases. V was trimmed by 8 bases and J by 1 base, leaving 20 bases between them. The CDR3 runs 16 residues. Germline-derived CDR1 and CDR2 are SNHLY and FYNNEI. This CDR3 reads CASHGHLLGRNTEAFF. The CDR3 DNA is TGTGCCAGCCACGGACACTTGTTAGGACGGAACACTGAAGCTTTCTTT.

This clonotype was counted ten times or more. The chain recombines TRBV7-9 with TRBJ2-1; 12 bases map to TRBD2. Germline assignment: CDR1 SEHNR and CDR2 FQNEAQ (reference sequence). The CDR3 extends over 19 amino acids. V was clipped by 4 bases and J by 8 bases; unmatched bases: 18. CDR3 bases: TGTGCCAGCAGCTGGGCAGGACTAGCGGGGAGCCCTGTCCCCCATGAGCAGTTCTTC. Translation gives CASSWAGLAGSPVPHEQFF.

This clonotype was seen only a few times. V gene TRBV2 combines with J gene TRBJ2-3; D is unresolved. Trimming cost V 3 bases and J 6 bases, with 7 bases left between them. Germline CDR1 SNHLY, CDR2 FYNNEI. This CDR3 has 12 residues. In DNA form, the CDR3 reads TGTGCCAGCAGTGACGGCGTTGATACGCAGTATTTT. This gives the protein CASSDGVDTQYF.

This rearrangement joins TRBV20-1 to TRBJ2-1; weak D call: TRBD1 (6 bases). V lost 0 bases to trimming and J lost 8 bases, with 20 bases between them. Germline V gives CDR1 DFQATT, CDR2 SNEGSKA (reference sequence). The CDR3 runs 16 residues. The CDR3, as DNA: TGCAGTGCTAGAGATGTGGTGGCAGGGGAGATCCATGAGCAGTTCTTC. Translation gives CSARDVVAGEIHEQFF.

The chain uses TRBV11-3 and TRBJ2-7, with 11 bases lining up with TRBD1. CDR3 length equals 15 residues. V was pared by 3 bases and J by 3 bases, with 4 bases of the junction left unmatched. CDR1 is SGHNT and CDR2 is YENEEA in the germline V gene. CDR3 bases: TGTGCCAGCAGCTTTCCGGGACAGGGGGACTACGAGCAGTACTTC. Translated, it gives CASSFPGQGDYEQYF.

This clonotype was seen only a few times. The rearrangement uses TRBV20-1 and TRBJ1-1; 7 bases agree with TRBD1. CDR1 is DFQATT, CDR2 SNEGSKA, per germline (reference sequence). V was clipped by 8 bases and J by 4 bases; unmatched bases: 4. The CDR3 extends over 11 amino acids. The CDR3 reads CSIPGGTEAFF. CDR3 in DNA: TGCAGTATACCAGGGGGCACTGAAGCTTTCTTT.

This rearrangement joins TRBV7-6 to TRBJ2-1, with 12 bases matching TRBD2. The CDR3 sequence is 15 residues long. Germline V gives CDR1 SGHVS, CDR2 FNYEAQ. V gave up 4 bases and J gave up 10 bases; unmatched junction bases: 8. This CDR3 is CASSSRLAGVQEQFF. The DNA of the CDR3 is TGTGCCAGCAGCTCCAGACTAGCGGGAGTCCAGGAGCAGTTCTTC.

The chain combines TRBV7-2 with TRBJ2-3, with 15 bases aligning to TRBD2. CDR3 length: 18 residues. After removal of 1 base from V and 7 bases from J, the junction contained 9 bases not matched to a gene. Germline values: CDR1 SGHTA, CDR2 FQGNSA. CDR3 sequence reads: CASSLEGTSGRNINTQYF. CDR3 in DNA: TGTGCCAGCAGCTTAGAAGGGACTAGCGGGAGGAACATTAATACGCAGTATTTT.

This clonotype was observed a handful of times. The CDR3 region has the DNA TGTGCCAGCAGTGAGGGACTGCTGCAGTATTTT. It is translated as CASSEGLLQYF. J is TRBJ2-3 and V is TRBV2; tentatively, D is TRBD2 (6 bases). The CDR3 spans 11 residues. The V gene's germline CDR1 is SNHLY and CDR2 FYNNEI. The V end lost 3 bases, the J end lost 11 bases, and 9 bases lay between the germline ends.

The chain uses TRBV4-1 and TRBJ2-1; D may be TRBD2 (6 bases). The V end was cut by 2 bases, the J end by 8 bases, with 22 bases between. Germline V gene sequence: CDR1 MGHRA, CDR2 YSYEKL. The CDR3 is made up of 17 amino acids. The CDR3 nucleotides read TGCGCCAGCAGCCAATCTGCCGGCTCGACTAGTTTCTATGAGCAGTTCTTC. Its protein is CASSQSAGSTSFYEQFF.

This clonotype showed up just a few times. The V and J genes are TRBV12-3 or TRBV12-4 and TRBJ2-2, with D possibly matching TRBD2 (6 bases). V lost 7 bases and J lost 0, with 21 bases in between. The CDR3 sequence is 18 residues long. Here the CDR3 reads CASTQQSGSGANTGELFF. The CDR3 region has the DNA TGTGCCAGCACCCAGCAATCGGGGTCGGGAGCGAACACCGGGGAGCTGTTTTTT.